A selection of T cell receptor beta chains follows, all from one sample in a study of cytomegalovirus exposure and HLA in healthy donors. Clones were sequenced by immunoSEQ multiplex PCR, and TCRdb holds only the in-frame ones, with some missing. The sample yields more than 120,000 clones, 87% seen once. The sample comprised PBMCs. Receptor source: a man aged 18 to 29 in good health and CMV-seropositive. Each CDR3 is given with its conserved first and last residue. A D gene is named only where the DNA matches it firmly. For some rows the clone size is stated as once, few or many, or as a class when expanded; others skip it.

d_call: TRBD1
clone_size: NA
cdr3_length: 15
j_call: TRBJ1-2
v_call: TRBV6-6
cdr3_nt: TGTGCCACCCAAGGAATAAGACAGGGGGTCTATGGCTACACCTTC
cdr3_aa: CATQGIRQGVYGYTF

d_call: NA
clone_size: NA
cdr3_length: 14
j_call: TRBJ2-7
v_call: TRBV7-8
cdr3_nt: TGTGCCAGCACCGGAGGGGCCCAAACCTACGAGCAGTACTTC
cdr3_aa: CASTGGAQTYEQYF

d_call: NA
clone_size: NA
cdr3_length: 13
j_call: TRBJ2-3
v_call: TRBV5-1
cdr3_nt: TGCGCCAGCAGCCCCGGGAGCACAGATACGCAGTATTTT
cdr3_aa: CASSPGSTDTQYF

d_call: NA
clone_size: NA
cdr3_length: 14
j_call: TRBJ1-1
v_call: TRBV11-2
cdr3_nt: TGTGCCAGCAGCTGGGGGGGGATGAACACTGAAGCTTTCTTT
cdr3_aa: CASSWGGMNTEAFF

d_call: TRBD1
clone_size: NA
cdr3_length: 13
j_call: TRBJ2-7
v_call: TRBV6-1
cdr3_nt: TGTGCCTCCGGGACAGGGACTACCTACGAGCAGTACTTC
cdr3_aa: CASGTGTTYEQYF

d_call: NA
clone_size: NA
cdr3_length: 13
j_call: TRBJ2-3
v_call: TRBV10-1
cdr3_nt: TGCGCCAGCAGTGAGAAAGCTACAGATACGCAGTATTTT
cdr3_aa: CASSEKATDTQYF

d_call: NA
clone_size: NA
cdr3_length: 15
j_call: TRBJ2-5
v_call: TRBV6-1
cdr3_nt: TGTGCCAGCAGTGAAGCGCTTGCGGGAAGCGAGACCCAGCACTTC
cdr3_aa: CASSEALAGSETQHF

d_call: TRBD1
clone_size: NA
cdr3_length: 14
j_call: TRBJ1-2
v_call: TRBV27
cdr3_nt: TGTGCCAGCAGTTTAGACGGGACAGGGGAGTCCTACACCTTC
cdr3_aa: CASSLDGTGESYTF

d_call: NA
clone_size: NA
cdr3_length: 12
j_call: TRBJ2-5
v_call: TRBV27
cdr3_nt: TGTGCCAGCAGTTTAGCCGGAGGGACCCAGTACTTC
cdr3_aa: CASSLAGGTQYF

d_call: TRBD2
clone_size: once
cdr3_length: 17
j_call: TRBJ2-2
v_call: TRBV15
cdr3_nt: TGTGCCACCAGCAGAAAGCGGGGGGGCCCTCACGCCGGGGAGCTGTTTTTT
cdr3_aa: CATSRKRGGPHAGELFF

d_call: TRBD1
clone_size: NA
cdr3_length: 15
j_call: TRBJ2-7
v_call: TRBV27
cdr3_nt: TGTGCCAGCAGAGCCTCAGGGGGCCCTTTCTACGAGCAGTACTTC
cdr3_aa: CASRASGGPFYEQYF

d_call: TRBD1
clone_size: once
cdr3_length: 15
j_call: TRBJ1-4
v_call: TRBV6-4
cdr3_nt: TGTGCCAGCAGTCCAACAGGGGGCTTAGGGGAAAAACTGTTTTTT
cdr3_aa: CASSPTGGLGEKLFF

d_call: NA
clone_size: NA
cdr3_length: 14
j_call: TRBJ1-2
v_call: TRBV5-1
cdr3_nt: TGCGCCAGCAGAGGACACCTCTCTAACTATGGCTACACCTTC
cdr3_aa: CASRGHLSNYGYTF

d_call: TRBD1
clone_size: NA
cdr3_length: 15
j_call: TRBJ2-2
v_call: TRBV19
cdr3_nt: TGTGCCAGTAGTACCAGGGGGCAAGGCACCGGGGAGCTGTTTTTT
cdr3_aa: CASSTRGQGTGELFF